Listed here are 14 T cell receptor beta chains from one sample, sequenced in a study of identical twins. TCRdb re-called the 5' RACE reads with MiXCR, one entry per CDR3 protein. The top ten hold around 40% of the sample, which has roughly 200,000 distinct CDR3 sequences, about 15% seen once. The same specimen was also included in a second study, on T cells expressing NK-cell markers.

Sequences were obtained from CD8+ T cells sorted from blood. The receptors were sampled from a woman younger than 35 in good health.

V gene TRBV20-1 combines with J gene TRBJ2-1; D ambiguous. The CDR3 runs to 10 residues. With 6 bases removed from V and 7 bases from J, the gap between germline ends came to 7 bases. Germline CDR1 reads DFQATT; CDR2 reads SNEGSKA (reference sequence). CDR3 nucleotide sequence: TGCAGTGCCTACGGGAATGAGCAGTTCTTC. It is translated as CSAYGNEQFF.

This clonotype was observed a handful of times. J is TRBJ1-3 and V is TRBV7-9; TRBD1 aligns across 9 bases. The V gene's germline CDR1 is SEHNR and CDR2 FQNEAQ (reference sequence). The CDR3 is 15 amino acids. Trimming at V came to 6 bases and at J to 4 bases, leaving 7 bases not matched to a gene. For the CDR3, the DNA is TGTGCCAGCAGGCCCCACAGGGGGCAAGGAAACACCATATATTTT. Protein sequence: CASRPHRGQGNTIYF.

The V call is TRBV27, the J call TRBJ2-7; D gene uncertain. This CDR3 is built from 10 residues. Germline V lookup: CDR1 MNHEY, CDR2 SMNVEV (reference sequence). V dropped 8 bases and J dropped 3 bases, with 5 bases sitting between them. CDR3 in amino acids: CASGLYEQYF. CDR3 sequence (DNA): TGTGCCAGCGGCCTCTACGAGCAGTACTTC.

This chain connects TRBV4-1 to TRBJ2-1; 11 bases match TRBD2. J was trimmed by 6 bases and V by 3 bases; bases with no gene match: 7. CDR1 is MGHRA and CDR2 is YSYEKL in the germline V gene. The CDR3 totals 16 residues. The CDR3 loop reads CASSHVAGLAGNEQFF. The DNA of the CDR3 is TGCGCCAGCAGCCACGTGGCTGGACTAGCGGGCAATGAGCAGTTCTTC.

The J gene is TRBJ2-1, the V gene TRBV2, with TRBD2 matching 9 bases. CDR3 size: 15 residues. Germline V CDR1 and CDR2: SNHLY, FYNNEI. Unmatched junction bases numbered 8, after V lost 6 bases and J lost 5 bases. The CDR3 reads CASRSTSGLNNEQFF. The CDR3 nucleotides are TGTGCCAGCAGGTCTACTAGCGGGTTAAACAATGAGCAGTTCTTC.

In DNA, the CDR3 is TGTGCCAGCACCGACTCCCTGGCGACCGGGGCCGAATGGCTTAGCAATCAGCCCCAGCATTTT. Translating it yields CASTDSLATGAEWLSNQPQHF. The V and J genes are TRBV6-4 and TRBJ1-5, with D perhaps matching TRBD1 (5 bases). The CDR3 is 21 amino acids. Deletions cut 7 bases from V and 0 bases from J, with 31 bases between. Germline CDR1 MRHNA, CDR2 SNTAGT.

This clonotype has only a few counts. The CDR3 bases are TGTGCCAGCAGCCAAGACGGACTAGCGGGGATGGAAGATACGCAGTATTTT. Protein sequence: CASSQDGLAGMEDTQYF. This sequence joins TRBV3-1 and TRBJ2-3, with 12 bases fitting TRBD2. Germline V gene sequence: CDR1 LGHDT, CDR2 YNNKEL (reference sequence). The CDR3 spans 17 residues. The junction had 6 bases not matched to a gene; V was cut back by 0 bases and J by 5 bases.

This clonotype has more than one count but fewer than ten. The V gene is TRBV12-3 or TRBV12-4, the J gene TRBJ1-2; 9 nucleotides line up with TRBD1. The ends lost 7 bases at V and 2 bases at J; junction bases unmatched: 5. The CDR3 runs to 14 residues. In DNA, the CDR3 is TGTGCCAGCATTCTCGGGACAGGGAACTATGGCTACACCTTC. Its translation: CASILGTGNYGYTF.

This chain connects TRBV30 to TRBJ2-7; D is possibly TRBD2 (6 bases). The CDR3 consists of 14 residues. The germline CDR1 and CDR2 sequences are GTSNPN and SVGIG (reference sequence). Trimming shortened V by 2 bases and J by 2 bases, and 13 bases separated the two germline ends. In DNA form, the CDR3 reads TGTGCCTGGAGTACCGGGGGTTTTACCTACGAGCAGTACTTC. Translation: CAWSTGGFTYEQYF. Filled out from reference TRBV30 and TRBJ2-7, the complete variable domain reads SQTIHQWPATLVQPVGSPLSLECTVEGTSNPNLYWYRQAAGRGLQLLFYSVGIGQISSEVPQNLSASRPQDRQFILSSKKLLLSDSGFYLCAWSTGGFTYEQYFGPGTRLTVT.

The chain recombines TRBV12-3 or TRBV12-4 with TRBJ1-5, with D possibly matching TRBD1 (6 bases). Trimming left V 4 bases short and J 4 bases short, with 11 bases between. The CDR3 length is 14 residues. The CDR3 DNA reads TGTGCCAGCAGTTATAGTAGGGGGAATCAGCCCCAGCATTTT. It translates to CASSYSRGNQPQHF.

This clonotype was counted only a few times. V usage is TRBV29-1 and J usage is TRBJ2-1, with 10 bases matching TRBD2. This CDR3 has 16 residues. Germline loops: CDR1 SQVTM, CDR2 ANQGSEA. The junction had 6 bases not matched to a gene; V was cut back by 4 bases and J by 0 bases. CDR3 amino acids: CSVGGGLAVSYNEQFF. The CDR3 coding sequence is TGCAGCGTTGGGGGCGGACTAGCGGTCTCCTACAATGAGCAGTTCTTC.

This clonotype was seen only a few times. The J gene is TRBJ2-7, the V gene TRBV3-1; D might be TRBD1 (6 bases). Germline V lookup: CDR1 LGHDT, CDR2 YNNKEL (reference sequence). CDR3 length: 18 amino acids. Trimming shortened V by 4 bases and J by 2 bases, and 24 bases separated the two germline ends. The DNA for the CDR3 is TGTGCCAGCAGCCTAGGCGTGACAGGAAAACCTGCACCCTACGAGCAGTACTTC. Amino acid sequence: CASSLGVTGKPAPYEQYF.

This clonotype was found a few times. The CDR3 DNA reads as TGTGCCAGCAGTTTCGTACAGCACTATGGCTACACCTTC. It encodes CASSFVQHYGYTF. This chain connects TRBV12-3 or TRBV12-4 to TRBJ1-2, with D hard to call. Trimming removed 3 bases from V and 3 bases from J, with 8 bases in between. The CDR3 has 13 amino acids.

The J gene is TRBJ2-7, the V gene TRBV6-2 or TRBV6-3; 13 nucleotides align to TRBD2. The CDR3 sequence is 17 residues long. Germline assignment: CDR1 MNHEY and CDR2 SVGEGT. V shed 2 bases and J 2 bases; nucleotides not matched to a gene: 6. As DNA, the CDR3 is TGTGCCAGCAGTTACCCGACCGGGACTAGCGGGACCTACGAGCAGTACTTC. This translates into CASSYPTGTSGTYEQYF.